This T cell receptor beta chain was sequenced in a study of blood T cell repertoires in COVID-19. Study overall: Some COVID-19 samples were acute and others convalescent; all came from the United States, Italy and Spain. The analysed material was cDNA or gDNA that came from T cells, B-cell-depleted T cells, or PBMCs.

V shed 0 bases and J shed 5 bases, with 12 bases lying between them. Germline V gene data show CDR1 as SGHRS and CDR2 as YFSETQ. This CDR3 spans 15 amino acids. In the original processing: Counts of nucleated cells, estimated from reference gene primer amplification, were obtained. Profiling relied on immunoSEQ multiplex PCR, and the TCRdb table lists in-frame clones only, not all of them. The V and J calls and clone size come from that table; D and trimming were worked out from the DNA. The sample lists about 200,000 clones; nearly 90% were seen once. Seattle participants joined during active infection and were tracked over time.

V gene TRBV5-1 combines with J gene TRBJ2-1; D might be TRBD2 (6 bases). This clonotype originated in a man aged 50-59 years with COVID-19, enrolled during active disease. The sample was peripheral blood. The CDR3 loop reads CASSLEWGVNNEQFF. Here the CDR3 DNA reads TGCGCCAGCAGCTTGGAGTGGGGGGTTAACAATGAGCAGTTCTTC.